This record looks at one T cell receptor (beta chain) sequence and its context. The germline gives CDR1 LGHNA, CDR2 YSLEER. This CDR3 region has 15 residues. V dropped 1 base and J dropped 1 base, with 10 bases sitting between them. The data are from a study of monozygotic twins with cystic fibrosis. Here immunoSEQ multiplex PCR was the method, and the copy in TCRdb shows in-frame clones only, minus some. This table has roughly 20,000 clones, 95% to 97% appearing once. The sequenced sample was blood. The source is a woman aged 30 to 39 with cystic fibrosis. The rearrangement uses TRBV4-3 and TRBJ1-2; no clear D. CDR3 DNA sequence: TGCGCCAGCAGCCAAGGTTACAGCGGTAACTATGGCTACACCTTC. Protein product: CASSQGYSGNYGYTF.